This T cell receptor (gamma chain) came from a study of gamma-delta chains in newborns, infants, children. Study in general: Innate gammadelta T cells reportedly expand polyclonally right after birth, driven by microbial exposure, per the title.

TCRdb re-called clones from the reads via CATT. This sample has 900 or so gamma-chain clones, with around 60% found just once. What was sequenced was blood. This sequence was found in a child who was a newborn, infant or young child, either healthy, febrile or measles-vaccinated (not recorded which).

This CDR3 reads CATWDGLGYKKLF. Here the CDR3 DNA reads TGTGCCACCTGGGACGGCCTCGGGTATAAGAAACTCTTT. The chain links TRGV2 to TRGJ1 or TRGJ2. TCRdb carries no J gene annotation; the J gene was assigned here by matching the DNA with germline. CDR3 length: 13 residues. The ends lost 1 base at V and 7 bases at J; junction bases unmatched: 7. CDR1 and CDR2 (germline): EGSNGY, YDSYNSKV.